This T cell receptor beta chain was recorded in a study of graft-versus-host responses after intestinal transplantation. Measured with immunoSEQ multiplex PCR; TCRdb has only the in-frame clones, and not every one. The table includes about 88,000 clones, roughly 90% detected once. Germline values: CDR1 SSHAT, CDR2 FNYEAQ (reference sequence). The CDR3 is 15 amino acids. With respect to this clone: Its target is not known. The junction departs from the called germline gene at one end, perhaps through a read error.

This sequence joins TRBV7-7 and TRBJ2-5; 9 bases match TRBD1. Here the sequenced sample was unstimulated CD4+ T cells sorted from spleen or lymph node cells, taken before intestinal transplant. The sequence was collected from a human donor who received an intestinal transplant. As DNA, the CDR3 is TGTGCTAGCAGCTTAAACGGACAGGGGCGAGAGACCCAGTACTTC. Translating it yields CASSLNGQGRETQYF.